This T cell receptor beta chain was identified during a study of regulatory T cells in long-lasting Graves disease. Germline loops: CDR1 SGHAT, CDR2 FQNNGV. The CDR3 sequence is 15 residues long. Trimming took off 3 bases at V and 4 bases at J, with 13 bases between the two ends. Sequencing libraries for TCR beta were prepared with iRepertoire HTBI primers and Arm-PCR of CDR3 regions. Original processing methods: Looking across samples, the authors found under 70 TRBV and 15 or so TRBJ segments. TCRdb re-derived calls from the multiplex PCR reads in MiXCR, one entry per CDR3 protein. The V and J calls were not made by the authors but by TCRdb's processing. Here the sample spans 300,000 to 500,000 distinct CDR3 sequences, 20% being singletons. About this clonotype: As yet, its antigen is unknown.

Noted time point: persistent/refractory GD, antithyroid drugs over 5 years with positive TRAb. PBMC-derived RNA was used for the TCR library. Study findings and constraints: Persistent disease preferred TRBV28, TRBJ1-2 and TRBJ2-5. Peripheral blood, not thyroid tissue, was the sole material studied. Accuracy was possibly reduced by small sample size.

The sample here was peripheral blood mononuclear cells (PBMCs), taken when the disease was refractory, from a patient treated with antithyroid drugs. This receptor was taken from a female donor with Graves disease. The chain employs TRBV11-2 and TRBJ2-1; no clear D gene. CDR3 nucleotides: TGTGCCAGCAGCTTTTTAGGGATTGGGTACAATGAGCAGTTCTTC. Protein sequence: CASSFLGIGYNEQFF.